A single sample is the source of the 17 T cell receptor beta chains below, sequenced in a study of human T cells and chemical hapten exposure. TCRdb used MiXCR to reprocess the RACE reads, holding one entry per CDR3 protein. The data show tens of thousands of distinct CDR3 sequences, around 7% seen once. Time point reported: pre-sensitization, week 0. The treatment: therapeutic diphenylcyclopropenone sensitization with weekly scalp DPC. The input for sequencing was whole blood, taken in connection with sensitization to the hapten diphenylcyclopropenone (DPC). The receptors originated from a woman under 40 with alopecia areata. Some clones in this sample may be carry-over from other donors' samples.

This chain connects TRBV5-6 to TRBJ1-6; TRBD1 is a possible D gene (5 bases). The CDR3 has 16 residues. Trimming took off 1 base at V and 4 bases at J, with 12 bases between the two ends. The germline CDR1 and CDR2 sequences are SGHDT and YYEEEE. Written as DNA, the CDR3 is TGTGCCAGCAGCTTGTTCATAGGGGAATATAATTCACCCCTCCACTTT. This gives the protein CASSLFIGEYNSPLHF.

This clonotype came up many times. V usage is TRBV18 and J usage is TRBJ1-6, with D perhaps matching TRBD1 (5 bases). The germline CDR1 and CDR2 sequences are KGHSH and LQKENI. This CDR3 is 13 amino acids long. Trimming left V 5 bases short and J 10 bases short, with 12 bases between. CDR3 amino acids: CASSFQGGSPLHF. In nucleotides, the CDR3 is TGTGCCAGCTCATTTCAGGGAGGCTCACCCCTCCACTTT.

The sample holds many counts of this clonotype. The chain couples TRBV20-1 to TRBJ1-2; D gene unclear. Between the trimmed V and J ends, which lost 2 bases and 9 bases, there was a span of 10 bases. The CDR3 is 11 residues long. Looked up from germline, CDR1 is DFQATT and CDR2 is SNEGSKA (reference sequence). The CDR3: CSARLGSSYTF. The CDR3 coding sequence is TGCAGTGCTAGATTGGGGTCGAGCTACACCTTC.

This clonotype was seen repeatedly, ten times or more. The CDR3 protein is CASSRDRGPDTQYF. DNA for the CDR3: TGTGCCAGCAGCCGGGACAGGGGTCCAGATACGCAGTATTTT. The chain combines TRBV11-2 with TRBJ2-3, with TRBD1 identical over 10 bases. Germline lookup yields CDR1 SGHAT and CDR2 FQNNGV. The J segment lost 4 bases and the V segment lost 5 bases, leaving 3 bases of the junction unmatched. This CDR3 comprises 14 residues.

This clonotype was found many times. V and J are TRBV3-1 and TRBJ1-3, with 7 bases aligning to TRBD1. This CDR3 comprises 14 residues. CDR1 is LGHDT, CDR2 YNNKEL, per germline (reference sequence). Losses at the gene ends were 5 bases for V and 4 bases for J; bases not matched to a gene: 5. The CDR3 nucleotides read TGTGCCAGCAGCGCGAAGGGACAGGGAAACACCATATATTTT. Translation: CASSAKGQGNTIYF.

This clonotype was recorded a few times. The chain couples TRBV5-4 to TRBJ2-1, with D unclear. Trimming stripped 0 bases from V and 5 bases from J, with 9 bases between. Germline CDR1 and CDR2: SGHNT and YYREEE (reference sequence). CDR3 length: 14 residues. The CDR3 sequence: CASSLDRPDNEQFF. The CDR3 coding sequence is TGTGCCAGCAGCTTGGACCGCCCAGACAATGAGCAGTTCTTC. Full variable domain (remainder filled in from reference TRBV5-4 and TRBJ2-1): ETGVTQSPTHLIKTRGQQVTLRCSSQSGHNTVSWYQQALGQGPQFIFQYYREEENGRGNFPPRFSGLQFPNYSSELNVNALELDDSALYLCASSLDRPDNEQFFGPGTRLTVL.

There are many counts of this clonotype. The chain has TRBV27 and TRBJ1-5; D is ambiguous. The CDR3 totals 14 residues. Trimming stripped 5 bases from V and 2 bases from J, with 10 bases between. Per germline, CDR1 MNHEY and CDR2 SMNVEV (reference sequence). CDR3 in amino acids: CASSRNSGNQPQHF. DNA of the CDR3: TGTGCCAGCAGTAGGAACAGCGGCAATCAGCCCCAGCATTTT.

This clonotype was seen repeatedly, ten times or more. CDR3 amino acids: CASSLEGHQGPPQHF. In nucleotides, the CDR3 is TGTGCCAGCAGTTTAGAGGGACATCAGGGTCCGCCCCAGCATTTT. The J gene is TRBJ1-5, the V gene TRBV12-3 or TRBV12-4; a weak D match, TRBD1 (6 bases). The germline V and J ends were trimmed by 1 base and 9 bases, with 16 bases remaining between them. This CDR3 comprises 15 residues.

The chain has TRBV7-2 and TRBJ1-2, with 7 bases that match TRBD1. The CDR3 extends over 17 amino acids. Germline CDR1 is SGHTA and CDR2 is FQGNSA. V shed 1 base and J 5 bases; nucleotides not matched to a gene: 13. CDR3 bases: TGTGCCAGCAGCTTAGTTCCAGTCGGGACAGTGACTTATGGCTACACCTTC. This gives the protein CASSLVPVGTVTYGYTF.

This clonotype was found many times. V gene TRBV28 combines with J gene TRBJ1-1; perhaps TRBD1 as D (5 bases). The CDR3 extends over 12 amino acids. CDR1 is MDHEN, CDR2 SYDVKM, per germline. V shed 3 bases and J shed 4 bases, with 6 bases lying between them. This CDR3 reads CASSLGLTEAFF. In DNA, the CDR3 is TGTGCCAGCAGTTTGGGACTCACTGAAGCTTTCTTT.

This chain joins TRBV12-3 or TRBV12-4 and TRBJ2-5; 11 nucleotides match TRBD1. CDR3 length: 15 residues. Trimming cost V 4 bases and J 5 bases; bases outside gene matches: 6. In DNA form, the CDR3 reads TGTGCCAGCAGTTCCGGGACAGGGGGGGGGGAGACCCAGTACTTC. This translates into CASSSGTGGGETQYF.

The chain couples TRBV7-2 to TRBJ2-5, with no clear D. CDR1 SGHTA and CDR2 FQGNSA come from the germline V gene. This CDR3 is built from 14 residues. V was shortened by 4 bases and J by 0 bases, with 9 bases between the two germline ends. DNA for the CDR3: TGTGCCAGCAGCTCCCGCGCTCACCAAGAGACCCAGTACTTC. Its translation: CASSSRAHQETQYF.

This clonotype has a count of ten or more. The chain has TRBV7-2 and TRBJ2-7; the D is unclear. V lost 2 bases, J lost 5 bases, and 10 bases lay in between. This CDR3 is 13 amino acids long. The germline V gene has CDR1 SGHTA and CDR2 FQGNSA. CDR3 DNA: TGTGCCAGCAGCTTATTCGGGTCCCACGAGCAGTACTTC. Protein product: CASSLFGSHEQYF.

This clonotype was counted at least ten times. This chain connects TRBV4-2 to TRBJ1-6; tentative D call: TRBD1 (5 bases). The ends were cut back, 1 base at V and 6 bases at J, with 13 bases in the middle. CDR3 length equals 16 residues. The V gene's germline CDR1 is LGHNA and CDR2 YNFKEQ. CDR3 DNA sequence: TGTGCCAGCAGCCAAGCCATCCTTGGGGGTAATTCACCCCTCCACTTT. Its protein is CASSQAILGGNSPLHF.

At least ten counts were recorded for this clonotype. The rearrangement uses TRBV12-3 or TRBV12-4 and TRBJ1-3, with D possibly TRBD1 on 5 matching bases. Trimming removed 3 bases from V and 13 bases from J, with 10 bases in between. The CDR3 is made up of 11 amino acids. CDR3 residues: CASSLWDSIYF. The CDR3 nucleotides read TGTGCCAGCAGTTTGTGGGACTCAATATATTTT.

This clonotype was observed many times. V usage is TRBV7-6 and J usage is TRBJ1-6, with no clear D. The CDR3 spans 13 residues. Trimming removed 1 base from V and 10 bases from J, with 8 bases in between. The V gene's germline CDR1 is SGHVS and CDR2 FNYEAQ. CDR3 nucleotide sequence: TGTGCCAGCAGCTTAGAGGGTAACTCACCCCTCCACTTT. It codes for CASSLEGNSPLHF.

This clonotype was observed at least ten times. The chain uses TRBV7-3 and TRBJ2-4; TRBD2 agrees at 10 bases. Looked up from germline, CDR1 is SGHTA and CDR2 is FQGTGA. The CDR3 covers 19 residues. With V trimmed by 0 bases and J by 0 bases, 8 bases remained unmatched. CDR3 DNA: TGTGCCAGCAGCTTAACAATAGCGGGGGGCAAGAGAGCCAAAAACATTCAGTACTTC. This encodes CASSLTIAGGKRAKNIQYF.